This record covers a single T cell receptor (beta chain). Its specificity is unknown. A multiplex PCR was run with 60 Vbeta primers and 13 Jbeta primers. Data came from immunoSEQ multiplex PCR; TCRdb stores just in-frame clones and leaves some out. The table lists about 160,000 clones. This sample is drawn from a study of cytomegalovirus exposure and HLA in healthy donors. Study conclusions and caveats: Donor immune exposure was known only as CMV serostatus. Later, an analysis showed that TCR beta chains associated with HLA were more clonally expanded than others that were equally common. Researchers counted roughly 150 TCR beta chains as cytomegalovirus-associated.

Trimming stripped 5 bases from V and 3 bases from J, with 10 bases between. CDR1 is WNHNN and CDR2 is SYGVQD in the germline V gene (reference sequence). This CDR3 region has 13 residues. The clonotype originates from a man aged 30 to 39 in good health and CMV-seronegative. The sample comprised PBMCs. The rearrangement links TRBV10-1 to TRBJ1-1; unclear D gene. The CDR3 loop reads CASSNNRDTEAFF. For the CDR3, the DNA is TGCGCCAGCAGTAATAACCGGGACACTGAAGCTTTCTTT.